This T cell receptor beta chain originates from a study of blood T cell repertoires in COVID-19. Across the whole study: Sites in the United States, Italy and Spain provided acute and convalescent COVID-19 samples. Sources were T cells, B-cell-depleted T cells, or PBMCs; the material itself was cDNA or gDNA.

Germline-derived CDR1 and CDR2 are WSHSY and SAAADI. Trimming took 6 bases from V and 0 from J; bases not matched to a gene: 5. This CDR3 region has 15 residues. Original data processing: Scientists estimated how many nucleated cells there were by amplifying reference gene primers. The protocol was immunoSEQ multiplex PCR, while the TCRdb copy is restricted to in-frame clones and leaves out a portion. D and trimming were read from the DNA, whereas the V and J calls and clone size are those reported in that table. This table has more than 200,000 clones, 85% to 90% appearing once. Material for sequencing was peripheral blood. V usage is TRBV10-2 and J usage is TRBJ2-3; 8 nucleotides agree with TRBD1. This sequence was found in a woman aged 55-75 years with acute or convalescent COVID-19. This CDR3 reads CASRAGTGSTDTQYF. The CDR3 DNA reads as TGCGCCAGCAGGGCCGGGACAGGAAGCACAGATACGCAGTATTTT.